This T cell receptor beta chain was sequenced in a study of shared clonotypes between healthy human individuals. Study-wide findings and caveats: The generation probabilities recorded for non-shared clonotypes fell below those of clonotypes shared by all four donors. When naive CD4 clonotypes were compared across several donors, about 4.9% were shared.

CD45RO-negative, CCR7-positively selected cells formed the naive CD8 fraction, excluding terminally differentiated effector memory CD45RA+ cells. A word on this clone: What it binds is unknown.

Genomic DNA from each subset was divided evenly over several immunoSEQ plates. Generated by immunoSEQ multiplex PCR, the TCRdb table keeps only in-frame clones and is missing some. The sample lists around 600,000 clones; 85% to 95% were seen once. This CDR3 is built from 15 residues. Trimming stripped 5 bases from V and 2 bases from J, with 16 bases between. Germline CDR1 LNHDA, CDR2 SQIVND (reference sequence). The chain has TRBV19 and TRBJ2-7; TRBD1 might be the D (5 bases). The clonotype comes from a woman under 40 in good health. Sequencing was done on a sample of naive CD8+ T cells sorted from blood. CDR3 protein: CASSVDSSVAYEQYF. CDR3 nucleotide sequence: TGTGCCAGTAGTGTTGACAGCTCGGTCGCCTACGAGCAGTACTTC.